This T cell receptor (beta chain) was retrieved from a study of vaccination effects on CD4 cells after COVID-19. Study results and limitations: Pronounced clonal contraction occurred in clones induced by infection and by vaccine late after vaccination. Only a few convalescent patients and no early post-infection timepoints featured in the study.

TCRdb's copy holds only in-frame clones and misses some; the assay was immunoSEQ multiplex PCR. The repertoire holds 60,000 to 70,000 clones, with roughly 79% as singletons. In this sample, this clone turned up a few times. The antigen is unknown. The V gene lost 2 bases and the J gene lost 4 bases, with 6 bases spanning the gap. Germline V lookup: CDR1 SGHDN, CDR2 FVKESK. This CDR3 contains 13 residues. Antigen-specific CD4+ T cells were expanded (with viral peptide pools) by the ViraFEST assay ahead of sequencing. Upon completion of roughly ten days in culture, CD4+ T cells were isolated. The chain couples TRBV14 to TRBJ2-1; D gene uncertain. This TCR came from a human donor who received a COVID-19 vaccine. The sequences come from CD4+ T cells from PBMCs cultured with HCoV-229E spike peptides, collected before COVID-19 vaccination. The CDR3 DNA follows: TGTGCCAGCAGCCAACGAGTTTACAATGAGCAGTTCTTC. Translation: CASSQRVYNEQFF.